This TCR beta chain was sequenced in a study of T cells in Graves' hyperthyroidism and ophthalmopathy. The study excluded patients with uncontrolled infection, other autoimmune disease, pregnancy or lactation. The CDR3 regions of TCR beta were amplified from RNA transcripts. HTBI primers were the set used in a first-round RT-PCR of the TCR CDR3. MiXCR, applied by TCRdb to the multiplex PCR reads, yields one record per CDR3 protein. There are 600,000 to 700,000 distinct CDR3 sequences in the sample; 45% occur only once, and about 7.2% lies in the top ten. This clonotype has just a few counts. The TCR was taken from an adult man with Graves' disease, either hyperthyroidism or ophthalmopathy (not recorded which). The sequenced sample consisted of peripheral blood or thyroid tissue (not recorded which).

DNA of the CDR3: TGTGCCAGCAGCTTAGAGCTGACAATTTATGGAAACACCATATATTTT. Its translation is CASSLELTIYGNTIYF. The rearrangement uses TRBV7-2 and TRBJ1-3; unclear D gene. V lost 1 base, J lost 3 bases, and 13 bases lay in between. Germline lookup yields CDR1 SGHTA and CDR2 FQGNSA. The CDR3 loop spans 16 amino acids.